This record covers a single T cell receptor beta chain. As yet, its antigen is unknown. The germline V gene encodes CDR1 SGHRS and CDR2 YFSETQ. The CDR3 contains 17 residues. V lost 0 bases, J lost 2 bases, and 8 bases stayed unmatched. Donors came from a validation cohort of 95 to 150 subjects, distinct from the first 666-subject cohort. Measured with immunoSEQ multiplex PCR; TCRdb has only the in-frame clones, and not every one. The sample has approximately 120,000 clones; around 94% are singletons. The sample is drawn from a study of cytomegalovirus exposure and HLA in healthy donors. Study observations and caveats: The classifier was said to identify cytomegalovirus status with high specificity and sensitivity. The authors enumerated 150 to 200 TCR beta chains as linked to cytomegalovirus. Rare sequences made up most TCRs, while some public TCRs were found in many donors.

This TCR came from a woman aged 18-29 years in good health and CMV-seronegative. The chain combines TRBV5-1 with TRBJ2-7; 10 nucleotides agree with TRBD2. The specimen was PBMCs. The CDR3 coding sequence is TGCGCCAGCAGCTTGGTCCTAGCGGGAGAGGGTGCCTACGAGCAGTACTTC. This sequence encodes CASSLVLAGEGAYEQYF.